This T cell receptor (beta chain) was documented in a study of cytomegalovirus exposure and HLA in healthy donors. Whole-study results and caveats: Among the sequence variants, a highly shared cluster was likely an artifact of sequencing. Cytomegalovirus association was listed for 164 TCR beta chains.

The V gene lost 6 bases and the J gene lost 0 bases, with 9 bases spanning the gap. From germline, CDR1 is MDHEN and CDR2 SYDVKM. The CDR3 totals 13 residues. Points on this clone: The antigen is not known.

The PCR made use of 60 Vbeta and 13 Jbeta primers. Sequencing used immunoSEQ multiplex PCR; TCRdb keeps in-frame clones, though not all of them. Of about 130,000 clones in the sample, 60% to 80% are singletons; the top ten hold roughly 7.5%. The chain links TRBV28 to TRBJ2-7; D gene unclear. The clonotype originates from a male donor in good health and CMV-seronegative. Sequenced input: PBMCs. The DNA of the CDR3 is TGTGCCAGCAGGAGCATGAGCTCCTACGAGCAGTACTTC. This translates into CASRSMSSYEQYF.